Listed below are T cell receptor beta chains from one sample, sequenced in a study of CD8 T cells in Susac syndrome. TCRdb re-derived calls from the immunoSEQ multiplex PCR reads in MiXCR, one entry per CDR3 protein. The sample contains some 130,000 distinct CDR3 sequences, about 95% of which appear only once. Material for sequencing was CD4+ T cells from PBMCs. These receptors were collected from a human donor in good health. Both conserved end residues are part of each CDR3. D genes are given only for firm matches. A row's size may be missing; if present it is once, few, many or a size class.

abundance: .; d_gene: .; v_gene: TRBV6-1; j_gene: TRBJ2-6; CDR3aa: CASSEDTGASGANVLTF; CDR3nt: TGTGCCAGCAGTGAAGATACCGGGGCGAGCGGGGCCAACGTCCTGACTTTC
abundance: .; d_gene: .; v_gene: TRBV20-1; j_gene: TRBJ2-1; CDR3aa: CSASLLHSEQFF; CDR3nt: TGCAGTGCTAGTCTTCTTCATAGTGAGCAGTTCTTC
abundance: .; d_gene: .; v_gene: TRBV7-2; j_gene: TRBJ1-5; CDR3aa: CASSFRRDSNQPQHF; CDR3nt: TGTGCCAGCAGCTTTCGGCGGGATAGCAATCAGCCCCAGCATTTT
abundance: .; d_gene: TRBD1; v_gene: TRBV5-1; j_gene: TRBJ1-5; CDR3aa: CASSKGTGNQPQHF; CDR3nt: TGCGCCAGCAGCAAAGGGACAGGCAATCAGCCCCAGCATTTT
abundance: once; d_gene: TRBD2; v_gene: TRBV3-1; j_gene: TRBJ2-2; CDR3aa: CAVSGRSAGELFF; CDR3nt: TGTGCCGTAAGCGGGAGAAGCGCCGGGGAGCTGTTTTTT
abundance: .; d_gene: .; v_gene: TRBV5-1; j_gene: TRBJ2-7; CDR3aa: CASSLGDYGEQYF; CDR3nt: TGCGCCAGCAGCTTGGGCGACTATGGCGAGCAGTACTTC
abundance: .; d_gene: TRBD1; v_gene: TRBV20-1; j_gene: TRBJ2-7; CDR3aa: CSAIAGTGFYEQYF; CDR3nt: TGCAGTGCAATCGCCGGGACAGGGTTCTACGAGCAGTACTTC
abundance: .; d_gene: TRBD1; v_gene: TRBV19; j_gene: TRBJ2-2; CDR3aa: CASSLGQGGVGELFF; CDR3nt: TGTGCCAGTAGTTTGGGACAGGGCGGGGTCGGGGAGCTGTTTTTT
abundance: .; d_gene: TRBD2; v_gene: TRBV24-1; j_gene: TRBJ2-1; CDR3aa: CATSGTSGTPRGHEQFF; CDR3nt: TGTGCCACCAGTGGAACTAGCGGGACTCCCCGAGGGCATGAGCAGTTCTTC
abundance: .; d_gene: .; v_gene: TRBV28; j_gene: TRBJ2-4; CDR3aa: CASSLTVLAKNIQYF; CDR3nt: TGTGCCAGCAGTTTAACAGTCCTAGCCAAAAACATTCAGTACTTC
abundance: .; d_gene: .; v_gene: TRBV7-2; j_gene: TRBJ2-7; CDR3aa: CASSLTGREQYF; CDR3nt: TGTGCCAGCAGCTTAACGGGGAGGGAGCAGTACTTC
abundance: .; d_gene: .; v_gene: TRBV29-1; j_gene: TRBJ1-1; CDR3aa: CSGVGGNTEAFF; CDR3nt: TGCAGCGGGGTAGGGGGGAACACTGAAGCTTTCTTT
abundance: .; d_gene: .; v_gene: TRBV7-9; j_gene: TRBJ2-1; CDR3aa: CASSRAGGNEQFF; CDR3nt: TGTGCCAGCAGCCGCGCTGGGGGCAATGAGCAGTTCTTC
abundance: .; d_gene: TRBD1; v_gene: TRBV6-1; j_gene: TRBJ1-2; CDR3aa: CASSSVSGQGRYGYTF; CDR3nt: TGTGCCAGCAGCTCCGTTTCGGGACAGGGGCGCTATGGCTACACCTTC
abundance: .; d_gene: .; v_gene: TRBV3-1; j_gene: TRBJ2-1; CDR3aa: CASSQGAGYNEQFF; CDR3nt: TGTGCCAGCAGCCAAGGAGCCGGCTACAATGAGCAGTTCTTC
abundance: .; d_gene: .; v_gene: TRBV7-2; j_gene: TRBJ2-1; CDR3aa: CASSLGLGVGGNEQFF; CDR3nt: TGTGCCAGCAGCTTGGGGTTGGGGGTGGGCGGCAATGAGCAGTTCTTC
abundance: .; d_gene: TRBD2; v_gene: TRBV7-2; j_gene: TRBJ2-7; CDR3aa: CASTLTAGVFSEQYF; CDR3nt: TGTGCCAGCACCTTAACAGCGGGAGTTTTCTCCGAGCAGTACTTC
abundance: .; d_gene: .; v_gene: TRBV27; j_gene: TRBJ1-2; CDR3aa: CASAAPSRANYGYTF; CDR3nt: TGTGCCAGCGCCGCCCCGTCCCGAGCTAACTATGGCTACACCTTC
abundance: .; d_gene: .; v_gene: TRBV3-1; j_gene: TRBJ1-1; CDR3aa: CASSQAGAGLATEAFF; CDR3nt: TGTGCCAGCAGCCAAGCCGGAGCCGGCTTGGCCACTGAAGCTTTCTTT
abundance: .; d_gene: .; v_gene: TRBV5-1; j_gene: TRBJ1-2; CDR3aa: CASSLGGDSTYGYTF; CDR3nt: TGCGCCAGCAGCTTGGGTGGGGATTCAACCTATGGCTACACCTTC